This TCR beta chain derives from a study of T cells in Graves' hyperthyroidism and ophthalmopathy. This clonotype was observed a few times. Its specificity is not known. Between the trimmed V and J ends, which lost 0 bases and 9 bases, there was a span of 32 bases. The CDR3 is 20 amino acids. Germline loops: CDR1 ENHRY, CDR2 SYGVKD. Whole-study findings and limits: The blood repertoire included most of the expanded thyroid clonotypes above 0.001. A 13 V-J model separated ophthalmopathy from stable hyperthyroidism.

No ophthalmopathy progression within 18 months constituted stable Graves' hyperthyroidism. Patients aged 18 to 65 with hyperthyroidism were newly diagnosed, with duration under 2 months. Template material for amplifying TCR beta CDR3 regions consisted of RNA transcripts. HTBI primers were employed in a first-round RT-PCR of the TCR CDR3. TCRdb re-derived calls from the multiplex PCR reads in MiXCR, one entry per CDR3 protein. The sample contains about 540,000 distinct CDR3 sequences, 35% to 55% of which appear only once. The TCR originated in a young woman with Graves' hyperthyroidism. The chain links TRBV10-3 to TRBJ2-5, with D possibly TRBD1 on 11 matching bases. The sequenced sample was peripheral blood or thyroid tissue (not recorded which). Written as DNA, the CDR3 is TGTGCCATCAGTGAGTCGAGTCGGGACAGGGGGACTAGCGAGGCGGTAGCCCAGTACTTC. Its translation is CAISESSRDRGTSEAVAQYF.